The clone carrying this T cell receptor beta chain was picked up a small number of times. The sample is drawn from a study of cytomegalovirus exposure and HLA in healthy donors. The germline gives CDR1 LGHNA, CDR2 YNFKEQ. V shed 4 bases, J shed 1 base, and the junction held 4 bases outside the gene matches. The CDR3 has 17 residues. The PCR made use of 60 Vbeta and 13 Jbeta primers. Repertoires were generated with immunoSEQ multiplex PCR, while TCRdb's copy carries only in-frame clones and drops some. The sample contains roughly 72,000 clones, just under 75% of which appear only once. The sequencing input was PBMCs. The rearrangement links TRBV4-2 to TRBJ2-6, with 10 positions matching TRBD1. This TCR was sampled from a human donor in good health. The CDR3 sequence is CASSPGTGASGANVLTF. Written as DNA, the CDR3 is TGTGCCAGCAGCCCCGGGACAGGGGCATCTGGGGCCAACGTCCTGACTTTC.